This T cell receptor (beta chain) was sequenced in a study of identical twins. Notes on the study in general: Zero-insertion analyses were open to partial confounding by invariant MAIT and iNKT cells. Within beta out-of-frame sequences, the excess sharing observed between twins was weaker.

A remark on this clonotype: Its matching antigen is unknown.

TCRdb re-analysed the 5' RACE reads in MiXCR, keeping a single row per CDR3 protein. Of around 690,000 distinct CDR3 sequences in the sample, roughly 20% were seen once. These sequences were also reported in another study, on T cells expressing NK-cell markers. Per that paper: Among CD8+ T cells from six donors, dominant NKG2C+ clonotypes accounted for roughly 1.0-7.0%. Dominance of the CD3+CD56-NKG2C+ fraction by these clonotypes also held in a handful of donors.

This TCR came from a woman in her late teens or twenties in good health. Sequenced input: PBMCs.

The CDR3 nucleotides read TGCAGTGCTAGAGGGCAACAGGGGGCCGCGAACACCGGGGAGCTGTTTTTT. Translating it yields CSARGQQGAANTGELFF. The gene calls are TRBV20-1 and TRBJ2-2, with 9 bases matching TRBD1. The CDR3 extends over 17 amino acids. V lost 1 base, J lost 0 bases, and 6 bases stayed unmatched. CDR1 and CDR2 (germline): DFQATT, SNEGSKA (reference sequence).